The 11 T cell receptor beta chains reported below all come from one sample, sequenced in a study of T cell responses to AZD1222 COVID-19 vaccine. Data came from immunoSEQ multiplex PCR; TCRdb stores just in-frame clones and leaves some out. Among tens of thousands of clones listed, nearly 85% were seen once. The material sequenced was peripheral blood, taken on day 0 of AZD1222 vaccination. These receptors all stem from an adult in good health.

The rearrangement uses TRBV27 and TRBJ2-7; unclear D gene. Trimming pared 3 bases from V and 1 base from J, leaving 13 bases between. The CDR3 consists of 15 residues. CDR1 is MNHEY, CDR2 SMNVEV, per germline (reference sequence). The CDR3 DNA reads TGTGCCAGCAGTTTTACTGGCGGCTCATCCTACGAGCAGTACTTC. Amino acid sequence: CASSFTGGSSYEQYF.

V and J are TRBV9 and TRBJ1-5; the D gene is possibly TRBD1 (5 bases). Germline lookup yields CDR1 SGDLS and CDR2 YYNGEE. The CDR3 runs to 14 residues. V was clipped by 0 bases and J by 4 bases, with 8 bases between them. The CDR3 bases are TGTGCCAGCAGCGTAGACCAGGGTAATCAGCCCCAGCATTTT. It encodes CASSVDQGNQPQHF. Complete variable domain (other parts from reference TRBV9 and TRBJ1-5): DSGVTQTPKHLITATGQRVTLRCSPRSGDLSVYWYQQSLDQGLQFLIQYYNGEERAKGNILERFSAQQFPDLHSELNLSSLELGDSALYFCASSVDQGNQPQHFGDGTRLSIL.

J is TRBJ2-5 and V is TRBV7-9; D might be TRBD1 (5 bases). Trimming shortened V by 8 bases and J by 4 bases, and 20 bases separated the two germline ends. The length of the CDR3 is 15 residues. The germline gives CDR1 SEHNR, CDR2 FQNEAQ (reference sequence). The CDR3 DNA reads as TGTGCCAGCGGCTGGGCGCAGGGCCTGGCAGAGACCCAGTACTTC. This sequence encodes CASGWAQGLAETQYF.

This clone was detected once. The chain joins TRBV6-2 or TRBV6-3 to TRBJ1-2; 9 bases match TRBD1. Germline-derived CDR1 and CDR2 are MNHEY and SVGEGT. The junction had 12 bases not matched to a gene; V was cut back by 6 bases and J by 4 bases. The CDR3 is 16 residues long. CDR3 residues: CASSKPPGQGPYGYTF. As DNA, the CDR3 is TGTGCCAGCAGCAAACCTCCGGGACAGGGACCCTATGGCTACACCTTC.

The rearrangement joins TRBV11-2 to TRBJ2-3, with 7 bases lining up with TRBD2. Germline-derived CDR1 and CDR2 are SGHAT and FQNNGV. This CDR3 is built from 14 residues. Germline trimming cut 3 bases from V and 0 bases from J; bases unmatched to any gene: 0. The CDR3 protein is CASSFGGSTDTQYF. Here the CDR3 DNA reads TGTGCCAGCAGCTTCGGGGGGAGCACAGATACGCAGTATTTT.

The chain is built from TRBV5-4 and TRBJ2-7; the match to TRBD2 covers 11 bases. Trimming at V came to 7 bases and at J to 9 bases, leaving 9 bases not matched to a gene. Germline-derived CDR1 and CDR2 are SGHNT and YYREEE (reference sequence). The CDR3 contains 13 residues. The CDR3 DNA is TGTGCCAGCGGCGAGGTAGCGGGGGGGTGGCAGTACTTC. Translated: CASGEVAGGWQYF. The entire variable domain, with the rest obtained from reference TRBV5-4 and TRBJ2-7, is as follows: ETGVTQSPTHLIKTRGQQVTLRCSSQSGHNTVSWYQQALGQGPQFIFQYYREEENGRGNFPPRFSGLQFPNYSSELNVNALELDDSALYLCASGEVAGGWQYFGPGTRLTVT.

In its sample, this clone was seen once. CDR3 in amino acids: CASSPHTGELFF. The CDR3 bases are TGTGCCAGCAGCCCTCACACCGGGGAGCTGTTTTTT. This chain connects TRBV7-9 to TRBJ2-2, with D unclear. Germline lookup yields CDR1 SEHNR and CDR2 FQNEAQ (reference sequence). Trimming cost V 5 bases and J 3 bases, with 4 bases left between them. The CDR3 runs 12 residues.

The chain couples TRBV9 to TRBJ1-2; D is unclear. Trimming stripped 4 bases from V and 4 bases from J, with 11 bases between. Germline CDR1 reads SGDLS; CDR2 reads YYNGEE. CDR3 length equals 13 residues. CDR3 loop: CASSPGISYGYTF. In nucleotides, the CDR3 is TGTGCCAGCAGCCCGGGTATTTCCTATGGCTACACCTTC.

This sequence joins TRBV20-1 and TRBJ1-2; no definite D call. The CDR3 totals 11 residues. Trimming took off 7 bases at V and 3 bases at J, with 9 bases between the two ends. Germline V gene data show CDR1 as DFQATT and CDR2 as SNEGSKA (reference sequence). The CDR3 here is CSVPGYYGYTF. Written as DNA, the CDR3 is TGCAGTGTACCGGGATACTATGGCTACACCTTC.

This clone was detected a few times. The chain employs TRBV10-2 and TRBJ1-4; D is possibly TRBD1 (5 bases). Deletions cut 5 bases from V and 3 bases from J, with 19 bases between. The CDR3 extends over 17 amino acids. In germline, CDR1 is WSHSY, CDR2 SAAADI. In DNA, the CDR3 is TGCGCCAGCAGTACACCTCGCCCCGGGGCGGCTAATGAAAAACTGTTTTTT. It encodes CASSTPRPGAANEKLFF.

The chain links TRBV19 to TRBJ2-3; the D call may be TRBD1 or TRBD2 (6 bases each). CDR1 LNHDA and CDR2 SQIVND come from the germline V gene (reference sequence). The CDR3 runs 14 residues. Trimming stripped 7 bases from V and 1 base from J, with 12 bases between. This CDR3 reads CASNVGGGTDTQYF. The CDR3 DNA reads TGTGCCAGTAATGTCGGGGGCGGCACAGATACGCAGTATTTT.